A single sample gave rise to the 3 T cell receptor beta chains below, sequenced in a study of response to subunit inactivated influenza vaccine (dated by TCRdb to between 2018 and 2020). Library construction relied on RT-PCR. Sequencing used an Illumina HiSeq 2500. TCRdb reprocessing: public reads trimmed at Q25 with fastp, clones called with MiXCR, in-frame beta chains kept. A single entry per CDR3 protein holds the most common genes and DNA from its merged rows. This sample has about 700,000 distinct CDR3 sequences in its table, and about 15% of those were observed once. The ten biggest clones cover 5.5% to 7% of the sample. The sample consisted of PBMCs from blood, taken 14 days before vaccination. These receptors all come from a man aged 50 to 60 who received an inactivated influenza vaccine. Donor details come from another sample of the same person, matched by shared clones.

In nucleotides, the CDR3 is TGTGCCAGCAGTTTAATAGGACATACGCAGTATTTT. Encoded protein: CASSLIGHTQYF. This chain joins TRBV12-3 or TRBV12-4 and TRBJ2-3, with D uncertain. This CDR3 contains 12 residues. The V end was cut by 2 bases, the J end by 7 bases, with 7 bases between.

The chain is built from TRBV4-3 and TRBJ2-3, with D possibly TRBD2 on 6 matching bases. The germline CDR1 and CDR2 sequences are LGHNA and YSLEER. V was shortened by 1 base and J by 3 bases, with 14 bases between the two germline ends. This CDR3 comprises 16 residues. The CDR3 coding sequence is TGCGCCAGCAGCCAAGGAACAGCGGGCGCGACAGATACGCAGTATTTT. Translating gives CASSQGTAGATDTQYF.

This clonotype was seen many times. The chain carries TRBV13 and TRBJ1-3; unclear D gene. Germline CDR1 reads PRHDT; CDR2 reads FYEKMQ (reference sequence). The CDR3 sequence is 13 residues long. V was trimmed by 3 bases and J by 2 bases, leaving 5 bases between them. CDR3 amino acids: CASSLTAGNTIYF. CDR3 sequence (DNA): TGTGCCAGCAGCTTGACGGCTGGAAACACCATATATTTT.